This entry features one T cell receptor beta chain sequence. Its antigen is still unknown. Trimming left V 4 bases short and J 1 base short, with 7 bases between. Germline loops: CDR1 MNHEY, CDR2 SMNVEV (reference sequence). CDR3 size: 13 residues. These data come from a study of CD8 T cells in Susac syndrome. Study-wide points: Individuals included in the TCR sequencing and HLA analysis were acknowledged by the study to be relatively few in number.

A quantity of roughly 0.5 to 1 ug RNA underwent reverse transcription using random hexamers. TCRdb used MiXCR to reprocess the immunoSEQ multiplex PCR reads, holding one entry per CDR3 protein. The table records approximately 120,000 distinct CDR3 sequences, about 93% of them present only once. The chain is built from TRBV27 and TRBJ1-1; no clear D. What was sequenced was CD8+ T cells from PBMCs. This TCR derives from a human donor with multiple sclerosis. This CDR3 reads CASSWQRNTEAFF. DNA of the CDR3: TGTGCCAGCAGTTGGCAGCGGAACACTGAAGCTTTCTTT.